The 5 T cell receptor beta chains in this list originate from one sample, sequenced in a study of shared clonotypes between healthy human individuals. Libraries were prepared by immunoSEQ multiplex PCR; TCRdb keeps only in-frame clonotypes and omits some of them. This table holds approximately 840,000 clones, around 96% found once. Naive-designated CD8 cells lacked CD45RO, were positively enriched for CCR7, and omitted terminally differentiated effector memory CD45RA+ cells. Sequenced: naive CD8+ T cells sorted from blood. Receptors were obtained from a man aged 25-40 years in good health.

The chain has TRBV11-2 and TRBJ2-1; TRBD2 matches at 7 bases. V trimming: 5 bases; J trimming: 0 bases; junction bases outside the gene matches: 13. Germline-derived CDR1 and CDR2 are SGHAT and FQNNGV. The CDR3 totals 18 residues. CDR3 coding DNA: TGTGCCAGCAGCCCCCAAAAGGAATCTAGCGGCTCCTACAATGAGCAGTTCTTC. Translation gives CASSPQKESSGSYNEQFF.

The chain joins TRBV11-2 to TRBJ2-7, with unresolved D. The CDR3 is 14 amino acids. V lost 2 bases, J lost 2 bases, and 10 bases lay in between. In germline, CDR1 is SGHAT, CDR2 FQNNGV. CDR3 bases: TGTGCCAGCAGCTTAAGCCCCGGTCCCTACGAGCAGTACTTC. It codes for CASSLSPGPYEQYF.

The rearrangement joins TRBV27 to TRBJ2-7, with TRBD2 identical over 10 bases. V was pared by 4 bases and J by 4 bases, with 13 bases of the junction left unmatched. CDR3 size: 17 residues. The germline V gene has CDR1 MNHEY and CDR2 SMNVEV (reference sequence). The CDR3 protein is CASSSSHRLAGRYEQYF. The CDR3, as DNA: TGTGCCAGCAGTTCCTCCCACCGACTAGCGGGCAGATACGAGCAGTACTTC.

The chain is built from TRBV13 and TRBJ1-1; D call uncertain. Germline V lookup: CDR1 PRHDT, CDR2 FYEKMQ (reference sequence). Deletions cut 1 base from V and 5 bases from J, with 5 bases between. The CDR3 extends over 12 amino acids. The DNA of the CDR3 is TGTGCCAGCAGCTTAGAGGATACTGAAGCTTTCTTT. Its protein is CASSLEDTEAFF.

The V and J genes are TRBV6-1 and TRBJ2-7, with D perhaps TRBD2 (6 bases). V lost 7 bases and J lost 3, with 13 bases in between. This CDR3 is 13 amino acids long. The germline V gene encodes CDR1 MNHNS and CDR2 SASEGT. CDR3 sequence: CASNGGLIYEQYF. CDR3 DNA sequence: TGTGCCAGCAACGGGGGACTCATCTACGAGCAGTACTTC.